These 24 T cell receptor beta chains came from one sample sequenced in a study of cytomegalovirus exposure and HLA in healthy donors. The PCR employed 60 Vbeta primers together with 13 Jbeta primers. The table came from immunoSEQ multiplex PCR; TCRdb's copy has only in-frame clones and leaves some out. Of around 31,000 clones detected, 62% appear once; the ten largest clones hold more than 40%. Sequences were obtained from PBMCs. Receptors originate from a male donor in good health and CMV-seropositive.

This chain joins TRBV6-5 and TRBJ2-2, with a possible D match to TRBD1 (5 bases). V was trimmed by 6 bases and J by 3 bases, leaving 14 bases between them. The CDR3 runs 15 residues. Per germline, CDR1 MNHEY and CDR2 SVGAGI. Here the CDR3 reads CASSLRGRDTGELFF. The CDR3 nucleotides are TGTGCCAGCAGCCTACGAGGCAGGGACACCGGGGAGCTGTTTTTT.

The chain is built from TRBV28 and TRBJ2-7, with D possibly TRBD2 on 6 matching bases. Trimming took 10 bases from V and 1 from J, leaving 14 bases between them. The CDR3 is 13 residues long. Germline V gene lookup returns CDR1 MDHEN and CDR2 SYDVKM. CDR3 in amino acids: CATSGRGSYEQYF. CDR3 nucleotide sequence: TGTGCCACCTCCGGTCGGGGGTCCTACGAGCAGTACTTC.

V gene TRBV10-3 combines with J gene TRBJ1-5, with a tentative D call TRBD1 (5 bases). With 2 bases removed from V and 0 bases from J, the gap between germline ends came to 14 bases. The CDR3 is made up of 17 amino acids. Germline V gives CDR1 ENHRY, CDR2 SYGVKD. The CDR3 DNA sequence: TGTGCCATCAGTGAGCAGCCAGGGCAGTATAGCAATCAGCCCCAGCATTTT. Translated, it gives CAISEQPGQYSNQPQHF.

The V and J genes are TRBV5-4 and TRBJ2-2; a possible D gene is TRBD2 (6 bases). The CDR3 has 15 amino acids. The germline CDR1 and CDR2 sequences are SGHNT and YYREEE (reference sequence). Trimming shortened V by 4 bases and J by 2 bases, and 12 bases separated the two germline ends. CDR3 nucleotide sequence: TGTGCCAGCAGCGACAAGCGGGCTAACACCGGGGAGCTGTTTTTT. Its protein is CASSDKRANTGELFF.

The genes are TRBV6-5 and TRBJ1-1; D possibly corresponds to TRBD1 (6 bases). CDR1 and CDR2 from the germline V gene are MNHEY and SVGAGI. V was shortened by 0 bases and J by 5 bases, with 13 bases between the two germline ends. The CDR3 is made up of 15 amino acids. In nucleotides, the CDR3 is TGTGCCAGCAGTTACTCAACGGGACAAAGAACTGAAGCTTTCTTT. It encodes CASSYSTGQRTEAFF.

The rearrangement uses TRBV6-5 and TRBJ2-7; no reliable D call. The CDR3 is made up of 14 amino acids. Germline lookup yields CDR1 MNHEY and CDR2 SVGAGI. V lost 7 bases, J lost 1 base, and 14 bases lay in between. CDR3 amino acids: CASNPFSGSYEQYF. The CDR3, as DNA: TGTGCCAGCAACCCTTTCTCAGGTTCCTACGAGCAGTACTTC.

V gene TRBV16 combines with J gene TRBJ1-5, with a weak D call TRBD1 (5 bases). Germline V CDR1 and CDR2: KGHSY, FQNENV. The CDR3 runs to 15 residues. V was shortened by 0 bases and J by 3 bases, with 9 bases between the two germline ends. The DNA for the CDR3 is TGTGCCAGCAGCCAATCGGGCAGGGCCAATCAGCCCCAGCATTTT. Amino acids: CASSQSGRANQPQHF.

The CDR3 sequence: CASSYQTSGDTQYF. The CDR3 nucleotides are TGTGCCAGCAGCTACCAGACTAGCGGAGATACGCAGTATTTT. V usage is TRBV14 and J usage is TRBJ2-3; the match to TRBD2 covers 9 bases. Trimming cost V 5 bases and J 5 bases; bases outside gene matches: 5. CDR1 and CDR2 (germline): SGHDN, FVKESK. The CDR3 runs 14 residues.

This clone was observed a few times. The chain recombines TRBV19 with TRBJ1-2; 7 nucleotides align to TRBD1. The germline V gene encodes CDR1 LNHDA and CDR2 SQIVND (reference sequence). The J segment lost 7 bases and the V segment lost 6 bases, leaving 11 bases of the junction unmatched. This CDR3 region has 14 residues. The CDR3 region is CASSRPGQSGGYTF. The CDR3 coding sequence is TGTGCCAGTAGCCGCCCGGGACAGTCTGGTGGCTACACCTTC.

The chain recombines TRBV5-4 with TRBJ2-2; D not resolved. The CDR3 sequence is 12 residues long. CDR1 SGHNT and CDR2 YYREEE come from the germline V gene (reference sequence). V shed 6 bases and J shed 3 bases, with 6 bases lying between them. The CDR3 loop reads CASTLDTGELFF. Written as DNA, the CDR3 is TGTGCCAGCACCCTTGACACCGGGGAGCTGTTTTTT.

The rearrangement joins TRBV6-1 to TRBJ1-2; TRBD1 matches 8 bases. V shed 7 bases and J 4 bases; nucleotides not matched to a gene: 8. Germline V gene lookup returns CDR1 MNHNS and CDR2 SASEGT. CDR3 size: 14 residues. This chain's CDR3 is CASTMIQGAYGYTF. Here the CDR3 DNA reads TGTGCCAGCACTATGATTCAGGGGGCCTATGGCTACACCTTC.

This clone was counted once. V and J are TRBV7-8 and TRBJ2-7; D remains ambiguous. With 0 bases removed from V and 0 bases from J, the gap between germline ends came to 9 bases. The germline V gene has CDR1 SGHVS and CDR2 FQNEAQ. The CDR3 is made up of 15 amino acids. The CDR3 bases are TGTGCCAGCAGCTTAGCGCGCGGCGGCTCCTACGAGCAGTACTTC. Encoded protein: CASSLARGGSYEQYF. Full variable domain (outside the CDR3, taken from reference TRBV7-8 and TRBJ2-7): GAGVSQSPRYKVAKRGQDVALRCDPISGHVSLFWYQQALGQGPEFLTYFQNEAQLDKSGLPSDRFFAERPEGSVSTLKIQRTQQEDSAVYLCASSLARGGSYEQYFGPGTRLTVT.

This clone was picked up one time. V gene TRBV5-1 combines with J gene TRBJ2-7, with 7 bases aligning to TRBD2. Per the germline V gene, CDR1 is SGHRS and CDR2 is YFSETQ. The CDR3 extends over 15 amino acids. V shed 0 bases, J shed 2 bases, and the junction held 5 bases outside the gene matches. DNA of the CDR3: TGCGCCAGCAGCTTGGCGGCGGGAGAGACCTACGAGCAGTACTTC. Protein sequence: CASSLAAGETYEQYF.

The gene calls are TRBV7-7 and TRBJ2-5; the match to TRBD2 covers 9 bases. This CDR3 comprises 15 residues. The V segment lost 5 bases and the J segment 5 bases; nucleotides outside the gene matches: 9. The germline V gene encodes CDR1 SSHAT and CDR2 FNYEAQ (reference sequence). In DNA form, the CDR3 reads TGTGCCAGCAGCCTTGGCGGGGGGGCTCATGAGACCCAGTACTTC. The encoded protein is CASSLGGGAHETQYF.

About this clone: The germline gene is not matched at one end of the junction; a read error may be the cause. The chain joins TRBV10-3 to TRBJ2-1, with TRBD1 as a possible D gene (6 bases). The CDR3 loop spans 16 amino acids. Germline-derived CDR1 and CDR2 are ENHRY and SYGVKD. This chain's CDR3 is CASSSGVTGSYNEQFF. The CDR3 DNA reads TGTGCCAGCAGTTCAGGGGTAACCGGCTCCTACAATGAGCAGTTCTTC.

The V and J genes are TRBV7-9 and TRBJ2-5, with 7 bases identical to TRBD2. CDR3 size: 13 residues. V shed 6 bases, J shed 3 bases, and the junction held 4 bases outside the gene matches. Germline-derived CDR1 and CDR2 are SEHNR and FQNEAQ (reference sequence). The CDR3 nucleotides are TGTGCCAGCAGTTGGGCGGGGGAAGAGACCCAGTACTTC. Protein sequence: CASSWAGEETQYF. The full variable domain, in which reference TRBV7-9 and TRBJ2-5 provide the parts outside the CDR3, is DTGVSQNPRHKITKRGQNVTFRCDPISEHNRLYWYRQTLGQGPEFLTYFQNEAQLEKSRLLSDRFSAERPKGSFSTLEIQRTEQGDSAMYLCASSWAGEETQYFGPGTRLLVL.

This clone came up a few times. The rearrangement joins TRBV6-1 to TRBJ1-1, with a tentative D call TRBD1 (5 bases). The CDR3 spans 13 residues. V was pared by 7 bases and J by 7 bases, with 16 bases between. CDR1 is MNHNS, CDR2 SASEGT, per germline. The CDR3 sequence: CASTARDKSEAFF. The CDR3 DNA sequence: TGTGCCAGCACAGCCAGGGATAAGAGTGAAGCTTTCTTT.

This sequence joins TRBV7-8 and TRBJ2-3; TRBD2 is a possible D gene (6 bases). There are 14 residues in the CDR3. CDR1 and CDR2 from the germline V gene are SGHVS and FQNEAQ. Between the trimmed V and J ends, which lost 8 bases and 2 bases, there was a span of 14 bases. For the CDR3, the DNA is TGTGCCAGCTCACGGGACTTTTTCACAGATACGCAGTATTTT. It yields the protein CASSRDFFTDTQYF. The complete variable domain, with remaining parts taken from reference TRBV7-8 and TRBJ2-3, reads GAGVSQSPRYKVAKRGQDVALRCDPISGHVSLFWYQQALGQGPEFLTYFQNEAQLDKSGLPSDRFFAERPEGSVSTLKIQRTQQEDSAVYLCASSRDFFTDTQYFGPGTRLTVL.

This clone was recorded once. The CDR3 coding sequence is TGTGCCAGCAGTTCCTCCCTCGCGGGAAGGAGCAATGAGCAGTTCTTC. Translated, it gives CASSSSLAGRSNEQFF. The rearrangement links TRBV6-6 to TRBJ2-1, with D perhaps matching TRBD2 (6 bases). The V end lost 4 bases, the J end lost 6 bases, and 19 bases lay between the germline ends. Germline V gene data show CDR1 as MNHNY and CDR2 as SVGAGI (reference sequence). The CDR3 contains 16 residues.

The V gene is TRBV28, the J gene TRBJ1-2; D is possibly TRBD1 (5 bases). Germline assignment: CDR1 MDHEN and CDR2 SYDVKM. Trimming took off 8 bases at V and 0 bases at J, with 10 bases between the two ends. The CDR3 contains 13 residues. The CDR3 nucleotides read TGTGCCAGCTTTGACAGCACTAACTATGGCTACACCTTC. Protein sequence: CASFDSTNYGYTF.

The gene calls are TRBV30 and TRBJ1-4; 10 nucleotides match TRBD1. CDR3 length: 15 residues. V was clipped by 3 bases and J by 0 bases; unmatched bases: 1. Germline-derived CDR1 and CDR2 are GTSNPN and SVGIG (reference sequence). The CDR3 DNA follows: TGTGCCTGGAGAGGACAGGGGGCAACTAATGAAAAACTGTTTTTT. Protein: CAWRGQGATNEKLFF.

The chain is built from TRBV5-1 and TRBJ2-6, with D possibly TRBD2 on 7 matching bases. The length of the CDR3 is 18 residues. Germline CDR1 and CDR2: SGHRS and YFSETQ. Trimming shortened V by 0 bases and J by 1 base, and 14 bases separated the two germline ends. CDR3 in DNA: TGCGCCAGCAGCTTGGCGGGGGGCTTGATATCTGGGGCCAACGTCCTGACTTTC. This encodes CASSLAGGLISGANVLTF. Variable domain in full (rest from reference TRBV5-1 and TRBJ2-6): KAGVTQTPRYLIKTRGQQVTLSCSPISGHRSVSWYQQTPGQGLQFLFEYFSETQRNKGNFPGRFSGRQFSNSRSEMNVSTLELGDSALYLCASSLAGGLISGANVLTFGAGSRLTVL.

CDR3 sequence: CASSDSLDRLASYEQYF. In DNA, the CDR3 is TGTGCCAGCAGTGATTCCCTGGACAGACTTGCCTCCTACGAGCAGTACTTC. V usage is TRBV2 and J usage is TRBJ2-7; D is possibly TRBD1 (6 bases). Trimming shortened V by 3 bases and J by 0 bases, and 18 bases separated the two germline ends. The CDR3 is 17 residues long. From germline, CDR1 is SNHLY and CDR2 FYNNEI.

This clone has a handful of counts. The chain has TRBV19 and TRBJ1-1; 7 nucleotides match TRBD1. Losses at the gene ends were 1 base for V and 4 bases for J; bases not matched to a gene: 3. Germline CDR1 and CDR2: LNHDA and SQIVND (reference sequence). The CDR3 is 14 amino acids. The CDR3 here is CASSIVRDSTEAFF. The DNA for the CDR3 is TGTGCCAGTAGTATAGTCCGGGACAGCACTGAAGCTTTCTTT.